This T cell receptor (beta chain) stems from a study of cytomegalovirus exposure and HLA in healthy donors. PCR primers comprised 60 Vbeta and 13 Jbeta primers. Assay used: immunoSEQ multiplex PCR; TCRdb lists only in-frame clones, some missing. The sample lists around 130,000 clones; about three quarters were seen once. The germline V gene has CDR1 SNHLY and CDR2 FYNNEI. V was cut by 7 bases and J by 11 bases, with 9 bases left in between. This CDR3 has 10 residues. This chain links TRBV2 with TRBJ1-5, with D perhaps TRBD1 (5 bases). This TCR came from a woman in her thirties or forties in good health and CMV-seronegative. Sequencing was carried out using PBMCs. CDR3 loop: CASKGLAQHF. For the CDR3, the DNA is TGTGCCAGCAAGGGGTTGGCCCAGCATTTT.